This is a list of T cell receptor beta chains from one sample in a study of blood T cell repertoires in COVID-19. The table came from immunoSEQ multiplex PCR; TCRdb's copy has only in-frame clones and leaves some out. The sample has about 71,000 clones; more than 80% are singletons. The sequencing sample was made of peripheral blood. The origin of the receptors is a man in his fifties with acute or convalescent COVID-19. Both conserved end residues are part of each CDR3. D genes are given only for firm matches. Part of the rows lack a size; the others show once, few, many or a class for expanded clones.

j_call,d_call,clone_size,cdr3_length,v_call,cdr3_nt,cdr3_aa
TRBJ2-1,-,-,12,TRBV28,TGTGCCAGCAGCCTAGGGGAGGCTGAGCAGTTCTTC,CASSLGEAEQFF
TRBJ2-5,TRBD2,-,19,TRBV7-6,TGTGCCAGCAGCTTAGTCGCCTCCTCAGGAGCGGGAGCCCAAGAGACCCAGTACTTC,CASSLVASSGAGAQETQYF
TRBJ2-7,TRBD1,-,16,TRBV11-2,TGTGCCAGCAGCTTAGGTCCTAGGGGGCCCCGCTACGAGCAGTACTTC,CASSLGPRGPRYEQYF
TRBJ1-5,TRBD1,-,16,TRBV27,TGTGCCAGCAGTTCAGACAGGGCCTATAGCAATCAGCCCCAGCATTTT,CASSSDRAYSNQPQHF
TRBJ2-3,TRBD2,-,16,TRBV19,TGTGCCAGTAGTATGACTAGCGGGAGGGCCACAGATACGCAGTATTTT,CASSMTSGRATDTQYF
TRBJ1-6,TRBD1,-,15,TRBV9,TGTGCCAGCAGCCCAATGGGACAGGGGGACTCACCCCTCCACTTT,CASSPMGQGDSPLHF
TRBJ2-7,TRBD1,-,15,TRBV6-1,TGTGCCAGCAGTGAAGCCGGGACAGCCCAGTACGAGCAGTACTTC,CASSEAGTAQYEQYF
TRBJ2-1,-,-,14,TRBV7-3,TGTGCCAGCAGCTTAAAGGTCTCGGGAGCTGAGCAGTTCTTC,CASSLKVSGAEQFF
TRBJ2-1,-,once,13,TRBV11-2,TGTGCCAGCAGCTTAGACACGGGAGCTGTGCAGTTCTTC,CASSLDTGAVQFF
TRBJ2-5,-,-,14,TRBV18,TGTGCCAGCTCACCGGAGGGGATTGAGGAGACCCAGTACTTC,CASSPEGIEETQYF
TRBJ1-6,-,-,13,TRBV7-8,TGTGCCAGCAGCCGTGACAGGTTTTCACCCCTCCACTTT,CASSRDRFSPLHF
TRBJ2-3,-,-,12,TRBV30,TGTGCCTGGGACCCCGGGTCCCGTACGCAGTATTTT,CAWDPGSRTQYF
TRBJ2-2,-,-,18,TRBV5-5,TGTGCCAGCAGCCTAATGACTGCTTCTCCCAGGGGATCCGGGGAGCTGTTTTTT,CASSLMTASPRGSGELFF
TRBJ1-3,-,-,18,TRBV14,TGTGCCAGCAGCCAGGGAACTTGGGGCGGCCGCTCTGGAAACACCATATATTTT,CASSQGTWGGRSGNTIYF
TRBJ2-5,TRBD2,-,18,TRBV14,TGTGCCAGCAGCCCGAATAGACTAGCGGGAGGGTGGCAAGAGACCCAGTACTTC,CASSPNRLAGGWQETQYF
TRBJ1-2,-,-,9,TRBV3-1/TRBV3-2,TGTGCCAGCAGCCAAGGTCTTAGCTTC,CASSQGLSF
TRBJ2-6,-,-,18,TRBV27,TGTGCCAGCAGTTCCCTCGGGACACCTAACTCTGGGGCCAACGTCCTGACTTTC,CASSSLGTPNSGANVLTF
TRBJ2-3,TRBD2,-,15,TRBV24-1,TGTGCCACCAGTGCCCCGCCCAGCGGGAGAGATACGCAGTATTTT,CATSAPPSGRDTQYF
TRBJ2-7,-,-,13,TRBV29-1,TGCAGCGTTGAAGGTACTGAGACCTACGAGCAGTACTTC,CSVEGTETYEQYF
TRBJ2-3,TRBD2,-,15,TRBV6-5,TGTGCCAGCAGTTACGGCGGGAGATGGGCAGATACGCAGTATTTT,CASSYGGRWADTQYF
TRBJ2-3,TRBD1,-,17,TRBV9,TGTGCCAGCAGCGATACCGGGACAGGGGTCAGGGCAGATACGCAGTATTTT,CASSDTGTGVRADTQYF
TRBJ2-3,-,-,15,TRBV18,TGTGCCAGCTCACCACCGCACCTAGGCACAGATACGCAGTATTTT,CASSPPHLGTDTQYF
TRBJ2-1,TRBD2,-,17,TRBV5-4,TGTGCCAGCCCGTCCCCTGCGACGGGAGGGCCCGGGAATGAGCAGTTCTTC,CASPSPATGGPGNEQFF
TRBJ1-1,-,-,16,TRBV5-1,TGCGCCAGCAGCTTCGGCATCTTGACAGAAAACACTGAAGCTTTCTTT,CASSFGILTENTEAFF
TRBJ1-6,-,-,14,TRBV5-4,TGTGCCAGCAGCTTCGCAGGGGATAATTCACCCCTCCACTTT,CASSFAGDNSPLHF
TRBJ1-2,-,once,13,TRBV28,TGTGCCAGCAGTTCCCCCCCATTGTATGGCTACACCTTC,CASSSPPLYGYTF
TRBJ2-3,TRBD1,-,15,TRBV7-2,TGTGCCAGCAGCCAGGACAGGAGTCGCACAGATACGCAGTATTTT,CASSQDRSRTDTQYF
TRBJ1-1,TRBD1,-,14,TRBV3-1/TRBV3-2,TGTGCCAGCAGCCGGACAGGGATTGACACTGAAGCTTTCTTT,CASSRTGIDTEAFF
TRBJ2-7,TRBD1,-,16,TRBV27,TGTGCCAGCAGTTTGCGCCCCCGGGGACAGTCCTACGAGCAGTACTTC,CASSLRPRGQSYEQYF
TRBJ1-4,TRBD1,-,15,TRBV27,TGTGCCAGCAGTTCCAACAGGGGCGCGAATGAAAAACTGTTTTTT,CASSSNRGANEKLFF
TRBJ1-4,-,-,15,TRBV28,TGTGCCAGCAGTTTCAATGGGGGCTCTAATGAAAAACTGTTTTTT,CASSFNGGSNEKLFF
TRBJ2-2,TRBD1,-,16,TRBV7-8,TGTGCCAGCAGCCTTAGACAGGGTCGTAACACCGGGGAGCTGTTTTTT,CASSLRQGRNTGELFF
TRBJ1-4,-,-,12,TRBV12-3/TRBV12-4,TGTGCCAGCAGTTTACAGGGTGAAAAACTGTTTTTT,CASSLQGEKLFF
TRBJ2-1,-,-,20,TRBV27,TGTGCCAGCAGTTTAGTTATGGGTGGGACTGGACTCCCCGGCTACAATGAGCAGTTCTTC,CASSLVMGGTGLPGYNEQFF
TRBJ2-1,-,-,14,TRBV19,TGTGCCAGTAGTGCGGGGGACATCGACAATGAGCAGTTCTTC,CASSAGDIDNEQFF
TRBJ2-3,TRBD1,-,15,TRBV11-2,TGTGCCAGCAGCAGAAGGACAGGGGAGGGAGATACGCAGTATTTT,CASSRRTGEGDTQYF
TRBJ2-5,TRBD2,-,19,TRBV6-2/TRBV6-3,TGTGCCAGCAGTTACCGCCTTGGGCTAGCGGGAGAAAATCAAGAGACCCAGTACTTC,CASSYRLGLAGENQETQYF
TRBJ2-5,TRBD2,-,16,TRBV5-4,TGTGCCAGCAGCTTTGGGGGGAGGGTTTACCAAGAGACCCAGTACTTC,CASSFGGRVYQETQYF
TRBJ1-6,TRBD1,-,19,TRBV2,TGTGCCAGCAGCGAAAACCGGGACAGTCGTAGCTCCTATAATTCACCCCTCCACTTT,CASSENRDSRSSYNSPLHF
TRBJ1-3,-,-,16,TRBV28,TGTGCCAGCTTGGGGGGGGGCGCCCTCTCTGGAAACACCATATATTTT,CASLGGGALSGNTIYF
TRBJ1-2,-,-,16,TRBV9,TGTGCCAGCAGCCCCTCTCGTGGAGGTTTGGATTATGGCTACACCTTC,CASSPSRGGLDYGYTF
TRBJ1-1,-,few,15,TRBV6-5,TGTGCCAGCAGCCACAACAGGGCCGGAGGCACTGAAGCTTTCTTT,CASSHNRAGGTEAFF
TRBJ2-1,TRBD2,-,16,TRBV5-1,TGCGCCAGCAGCTTGACTAGCGGGAGTGTTTATAATGAGCAGTTCTTC,CASSLTSGSVYNEQFF
TRBJ2-7,-,-,15,TRBV4-3,TGCGCCAGCAGCCAAGATGTCGGGGATTTCTACGAGCAGTACTTC,CASSQDVGDFYEQYF
TRBJ1-2,TRBD1,-,12,TRBV6-1,TGTGCCAGCAGTGAAAACAGGGGAGGCTACACCTTC,CASSENRGGYTF
TRBJ2-2,TRBD1,-,19,TRBV9,TGTGCCAGCAGCGAACCCATGTGGGGACAGGGAGCGAACACCGGGGAGCTGTTTTTT,CASSEPMWGQGANTGELFF
TRBJ1-6,TRBD1,few,16,TRBV6-5,TGTGCCAGCAGTTACACCGGACAGGCCTTAGATTCACCCCTCCACTTT,CASSYTGQALDSPLHF
TRBJ1-6,-,few,13,TRBV12-3/TRBV12-4,TGTGCCAGCAGCCTGCTCCTCGAGTCACCCCTCCACTTT,CASSLLLESPLHF
TRBJ2-7,TRBD2,-,14,TRBV6-1,TGTGCCAGCAGTGAACGGCGGGAGATCCACGAGCAGTACTTC,CASSERREIHEQYF
TRBJ2-3,-,-,12,TRBV6-5,TGTGCCAGCCTGGGCCCAGGGGATACGCAGTATTTT,CASLGPGDTQYF
TRBJ1-2,TRBD1,-,13,TRBV10-3,TGTGCCATCAGTGAGGGACAGGGGTATGGCTACACCTTC,CAISEGQGYGYTF
TRBJ1-2,-,-,12,TRBV11-2,TGTGCCAGCAGCTTAGGAGACTATGGCTACACCTTC,CASSLGDYGYTF
TRBJ1-6,-,-,15,TRBV6-5,TGTGCCAGCAGTTACTCGTGGGGAGATAATTCACCCCTCCACTTT,CASSYSWGDNSPLHF
TRBJ1-6,TRBD1,-,13,TRBV29-1,TGCAGCGTTCGGACAGGGATAAATTCACCCCTCCACTTT,CSVRTGINSPLHF
TRBJ2-7,-,medium-sized,14,TRBV29-1,TGCAGCGTCCTCTCCTTGGACAGCTCCTACGAGCAGTACTTC,CSVLSLDSSYEQYF
TRBJ1-5,-,-,15,TRBV6-5,TGTGCCAGCAGTTATGGGGGGGCGTTGAATCAGCCCCAGCATTTT,CASSYGGALNQPQHF
TRBJ1-2,-,-,15,TRBV7-2,TGTGCCAGCAGCTTAGATCGCAGGGTGGATAGTGGCTACACCTTC,CASSLDRRVDSGYTF
TRBJ1-2,-,-,14,TRBV3-1/TRBV3-2,TGTGCCAGCAGCCAAGTATTTGATAGCTATGGCTACACCTTC,CASSQVFDSYGYTF
TRBJ2-1,TRBD2,-,15,TRBV19,TGTGCCTGTAGGACTCGCGGGGGGCTCAGCAATGAGCAGTTCTTC,CACRTRGGLSNEQFF
TRBJ2-3,TRBD2,-,16,TRBV10-2,TGCGCCAGCACTACCCCTCTAGCGGGAGGTGCAGATACGCAGTATTTT,CASTTPLAGGADTQYF